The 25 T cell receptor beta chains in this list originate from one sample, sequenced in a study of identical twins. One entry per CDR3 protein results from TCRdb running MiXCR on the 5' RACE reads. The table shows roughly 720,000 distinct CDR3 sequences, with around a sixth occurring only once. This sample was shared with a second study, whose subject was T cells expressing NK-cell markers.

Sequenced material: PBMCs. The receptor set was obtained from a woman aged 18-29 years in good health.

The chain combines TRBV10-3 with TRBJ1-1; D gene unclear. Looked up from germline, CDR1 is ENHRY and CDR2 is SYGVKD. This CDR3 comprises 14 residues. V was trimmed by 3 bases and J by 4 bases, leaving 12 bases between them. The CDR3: CAISERGFSTEAFF. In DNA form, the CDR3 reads TGTGCCATCAGTGAACGGGGTTTCAGCACTGAAGCTTTCTTT.

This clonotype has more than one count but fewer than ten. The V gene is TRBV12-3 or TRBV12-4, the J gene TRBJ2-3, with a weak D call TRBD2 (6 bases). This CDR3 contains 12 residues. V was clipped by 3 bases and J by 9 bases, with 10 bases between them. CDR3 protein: CASSFVGRTQYF. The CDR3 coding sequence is TGTGCCAGCAGTTTTGTAGGGAGGACGCAGTATTTT.

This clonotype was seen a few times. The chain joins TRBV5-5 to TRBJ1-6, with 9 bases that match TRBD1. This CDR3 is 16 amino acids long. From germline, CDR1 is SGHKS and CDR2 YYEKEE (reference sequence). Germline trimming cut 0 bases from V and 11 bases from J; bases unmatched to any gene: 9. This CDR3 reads CASSLGWDRVEAPLHF. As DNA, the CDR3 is TGTGCCAGCAGCTTGGGTTGGGACAGGGTTGAGGCACCCCTCCACTTT.

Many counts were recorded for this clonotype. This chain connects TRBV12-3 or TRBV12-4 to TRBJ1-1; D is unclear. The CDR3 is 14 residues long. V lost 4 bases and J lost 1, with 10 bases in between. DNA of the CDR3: TGTGCCAGCAGTTCCACTTACCGGAACACTGAAGCTTTCTTT. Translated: CASSSTYRNTEAFF.

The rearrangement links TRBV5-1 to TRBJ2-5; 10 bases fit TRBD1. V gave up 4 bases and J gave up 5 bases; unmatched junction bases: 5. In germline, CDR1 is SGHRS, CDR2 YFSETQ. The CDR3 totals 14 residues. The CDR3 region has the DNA TGCGCCAGCAGCCTAGGGGACAGGGGTGAGACCCAGTACTTC. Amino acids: CASSLGDRGETQYF.

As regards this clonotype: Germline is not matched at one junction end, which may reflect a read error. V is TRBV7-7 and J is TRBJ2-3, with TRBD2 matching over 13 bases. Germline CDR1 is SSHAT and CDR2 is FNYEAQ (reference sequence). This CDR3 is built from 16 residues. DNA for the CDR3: TGTGCTAGCAGCCCCGAACTAGCGGGGGGGACAGATACGCAGTATTTT. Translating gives CASSPELAGGTDTQYF.

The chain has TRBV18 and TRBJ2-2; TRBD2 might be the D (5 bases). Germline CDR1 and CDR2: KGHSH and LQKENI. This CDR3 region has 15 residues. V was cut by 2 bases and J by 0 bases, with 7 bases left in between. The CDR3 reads CASSPWRANTGELFF. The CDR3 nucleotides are TGTGCCAGCTCACCATGGCGGGCGAACACCGGGGAGCTGTTTTTT.

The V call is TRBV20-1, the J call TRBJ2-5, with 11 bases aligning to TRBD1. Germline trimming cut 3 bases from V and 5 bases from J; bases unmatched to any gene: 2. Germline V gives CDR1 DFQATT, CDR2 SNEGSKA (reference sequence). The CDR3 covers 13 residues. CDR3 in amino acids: CSARDRGLETQYF. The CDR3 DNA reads TGCAGTGCTAGGGACAGGGGGCTGGAGACCCAGTACTTC.

The CDR3 sequence: CASSQEDFTYNEQFF. The CDR3 DNA reads as TGTGCCAGCAGCCAAGAAGACTTTACCTACAATGAGCAGTTCTTC. The V and J genes are TRBV3-1 and TRBJ2-1; D unclear. CDR1 and CDR2 from the germline V gene are LGHDT and YNNKEL (reference sequence). The CDR3 runs to 15 residues. V dropped 0 bases and J dropped 2 bases, with 8 bases sitting between them.

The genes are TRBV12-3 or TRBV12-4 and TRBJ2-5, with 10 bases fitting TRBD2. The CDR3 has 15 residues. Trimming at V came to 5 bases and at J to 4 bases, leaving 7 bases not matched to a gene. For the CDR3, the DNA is TGTGCCAGCAGTCTCGAGCGGGGGGGCCGAGAGACCCAGTACTTC. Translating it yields CASSLERGGRETQYF.

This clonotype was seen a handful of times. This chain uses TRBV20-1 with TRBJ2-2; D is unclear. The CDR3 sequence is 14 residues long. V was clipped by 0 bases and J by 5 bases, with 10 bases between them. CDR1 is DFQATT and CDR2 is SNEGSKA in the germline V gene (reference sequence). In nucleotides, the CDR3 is TGCAGTGCTAGAGATAAGGAGTTGACCGGGGAGCTGTTTTTT. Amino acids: CSARDKELTGELFF.

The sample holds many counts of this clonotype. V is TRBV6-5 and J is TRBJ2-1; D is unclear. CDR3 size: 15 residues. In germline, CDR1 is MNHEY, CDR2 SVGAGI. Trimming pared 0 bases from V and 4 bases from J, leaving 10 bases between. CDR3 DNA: TGTGCCAGCAGTTACTCCCCGACGGAATACAATGAGCAGTTCTTC. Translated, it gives CASSYSPTEYNEQFF.

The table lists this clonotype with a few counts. The chain's CDR3 is CSAMVNEQFF. CDR3 in DNA: TGCAGTGCTATGGTGAATGAGCAGTTCTTC. The rearrangement links TRBV20-1 to TRBJ2-1, with D unresolved. The CDR3 loop spans 10 amino acids. V was clipped by 4 bases and J by 7 bases, with 5 bases between them. CDR1 and CDR2 (germline): DFQATT, SNEGSKA (reference sequence).

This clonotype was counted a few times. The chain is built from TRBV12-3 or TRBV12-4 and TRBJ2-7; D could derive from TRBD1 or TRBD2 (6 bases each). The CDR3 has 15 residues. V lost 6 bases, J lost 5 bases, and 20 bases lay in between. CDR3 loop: CASSRTGRRPHEQYF. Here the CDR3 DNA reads TGTGCCAGCAGCCGTACAGGGAGGCGGCCTCACGAGCAGTACTTC.

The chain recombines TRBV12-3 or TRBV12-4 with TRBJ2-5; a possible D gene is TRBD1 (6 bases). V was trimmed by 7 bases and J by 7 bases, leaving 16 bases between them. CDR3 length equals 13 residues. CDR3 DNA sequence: TGTGCCAGCAAGGACAGATCTGAGGGGACCCAGTACTTC. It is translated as CASKDRSEGTQYF.

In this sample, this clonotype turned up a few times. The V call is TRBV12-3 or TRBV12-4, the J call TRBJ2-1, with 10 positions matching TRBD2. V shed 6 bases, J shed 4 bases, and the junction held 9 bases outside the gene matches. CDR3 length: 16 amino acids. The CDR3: CASSFRASGSYNEQFF. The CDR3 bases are TGTGCCAGCAGCTTTAGGGCTAGCGGGAGTTACAATGAGCAGTTCTTC.

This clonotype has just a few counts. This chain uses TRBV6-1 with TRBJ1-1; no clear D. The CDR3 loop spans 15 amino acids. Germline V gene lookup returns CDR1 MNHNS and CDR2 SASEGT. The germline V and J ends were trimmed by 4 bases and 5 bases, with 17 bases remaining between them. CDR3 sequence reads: CASSVWAGSGTEAFF. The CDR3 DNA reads TGTGCCAGCAGTGTATGGGCAGGCAGCGGAACTGAAGCTTTCTTT.

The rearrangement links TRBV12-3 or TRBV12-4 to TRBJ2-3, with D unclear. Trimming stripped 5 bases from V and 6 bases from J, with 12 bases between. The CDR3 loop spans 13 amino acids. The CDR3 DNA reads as TGTGCCAGCAGTCTCCGGGCCCTGGATACGCAGTATTTT. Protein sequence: CASSLRALDTQYF.

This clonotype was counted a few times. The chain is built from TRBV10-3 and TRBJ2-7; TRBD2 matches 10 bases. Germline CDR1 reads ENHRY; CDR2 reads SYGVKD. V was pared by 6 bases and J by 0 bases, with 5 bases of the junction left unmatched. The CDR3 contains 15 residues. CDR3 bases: TGTGCCATCAGCCGGACTAGCGGAAGCTCCTACGAGCAGTACTTC. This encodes CAISRTSGSSYEQYF.

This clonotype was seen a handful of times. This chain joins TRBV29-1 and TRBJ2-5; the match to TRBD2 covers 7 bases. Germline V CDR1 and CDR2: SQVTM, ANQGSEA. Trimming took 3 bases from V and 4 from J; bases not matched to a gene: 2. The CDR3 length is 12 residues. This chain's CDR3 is CSVEASGETQYF. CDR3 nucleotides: TGCAGCGTTGAGGCTAGCGGAGAGACCCAGTACTTC.

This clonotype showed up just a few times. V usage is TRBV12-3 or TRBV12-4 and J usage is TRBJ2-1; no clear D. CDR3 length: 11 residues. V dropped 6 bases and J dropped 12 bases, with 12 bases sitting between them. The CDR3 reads CASSRPPLQFF. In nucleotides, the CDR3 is TGTGCCAGCAGCCGCCCCCCGTTGCAGTTCTTC.

The CDR3 bases are TGTGCCAGCAGTTACTCCGGCAGCTATGACTATGGCTACACCTTC. This sequence encodes CASSYSGSYDYGYTF. The rearrangement uses TRBV6-5 and TRBJ1-2; D is undetermined. CDR3 length: 15 residues. Germline loops: CDR1 MNHEY, CDR2 SVGAGI. V lost 0 bases and J 3 bases, leaving 11 bases between the germline ends.

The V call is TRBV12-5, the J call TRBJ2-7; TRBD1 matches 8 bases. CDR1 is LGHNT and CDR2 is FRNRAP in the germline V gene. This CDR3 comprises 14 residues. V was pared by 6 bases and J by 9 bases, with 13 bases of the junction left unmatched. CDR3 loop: CASGQLDREMRQYF. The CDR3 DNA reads TGTGCTAGTGGGCAGTTGGACAGGGAGATGAGGCAGTACTTC.

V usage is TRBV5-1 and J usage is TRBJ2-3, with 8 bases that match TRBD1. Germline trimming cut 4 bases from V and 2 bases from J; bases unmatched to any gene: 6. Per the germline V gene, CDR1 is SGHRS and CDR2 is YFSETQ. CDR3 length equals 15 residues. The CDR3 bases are TGCGCCAGCAGCCATGGACAGGGCTACACAGATACGCAGTATTTT. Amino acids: CASSHGQGYTDTQYF.

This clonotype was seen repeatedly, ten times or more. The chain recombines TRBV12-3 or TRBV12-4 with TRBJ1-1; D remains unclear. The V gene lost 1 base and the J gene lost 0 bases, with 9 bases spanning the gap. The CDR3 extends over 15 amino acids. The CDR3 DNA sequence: TGTGCCAGCAGTTTAGGACGCGGGCTGAACACTGAAGCTTTCTTT. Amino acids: CASSLGRGLNTEAFF.